This T cell receptor beta chain came from a study of T cells in localized non-small cell lung cancer. Study-wide results and limits: Higher T cell density in the blood was associated with longer overall survival, whereas higher adjacent-lung clonality associated with shorter survival. It remains possible that heterogeneity exists, since only one tumor region was sequenced. In uninvolved adjacent lung, T cell clonality reached its highest value, exceeding tumor.

The CDR3 sequence is 15 residues long. V was clipped by 3 bases and J by 5 bases, with 14 bases between them. Germline assignment: CDR1 SGHRS and CDR2 YFSETQ. Sequenced by immunoSEQ multiplex PCR; TCRdb stores in-frame clones only, minus some. Found here are around 3,100 clones, more than 25% of them singletons; the top ten hold 9% to 10%. As regards this clone: Its antigen is currently unknown.

The sequence derives from a woman aged 35 to 70 with stage I lung adenocarcinoma. The specimen was normal lung tissue next to the tumor, collected before any cancer treatment. The chain couples TRBV5-1 to TRBJ1-4, with D possibly being TRBD1 (5 bases). The CDR3 sequence is CASSSSGTVNEKLFF. The CDR3 DNA reads as TGCGCCAGCAGCTCCTCCGGGACGGTGAATGAAAAACTGTTTTTT.